The present TCR beta chain was sequenced within a study of patients and donors after allogeneic stem cell transplantation. The CDR3 is 14 residues long. The germline V and J ends were trimmed by 1 base and 1 base, with 7 bases remaining between them. Germline V gives CDR1 LGHNA, CDR2 YNFKEQ. TCRdb reprocessed the RT-PCR reads with MiXCR, giving one entry per CDR3 protein. Of 90,000 to 130,000 distinct CDR3 sequences in the sample, approximately 40% were seen once. The TCR comes from a human donor who was either an allogeneic HSCT recipient or a stem cell or donor lymphocyte infusion donor (not recorded which). It is not recorded whose cells these are; they may come from a transplant donor. The chain combines TRBV4-2 with TRBJ1-1; no firm D call. The material sequenced was blood, either unsorted or a sorted T cell fraction (not recorded which). In nucleotides, the CDR3 is TGTGCCAGCAGCCAAGTGGGAGGGAACACTGAAGCTTTCTTT. This encodes CASSQVGGNTEAFF.